This is a list of T cell receptor beta chains from one sample in a study of cytomegalovirus exposure and HLA in healthy donors. The assay was immunoSEQ multiplex PCR, and TCRdb's table has in-frame clones only and misses some. Among 140,000 to 150,000 clones listed, approximately 91% were seen once. Material for sequencing was PBMCs. The origin of the receptors is a man between 18 and 35 years old in good health and CMV-seronegative. The CDR3 runs from the conserved cysteine through the conserved F or W. Each record gives: D gene, V gene, CDR3 length, J gene, CDR3 DNA, CDR3 protein. D genes are given only for firm matches.

TRBD1	TRBV27	14	TRBJ1-1	TGTGCCAGCAGAGCGGCGGGACAGGGGACTGAAGCTTTCTTT	CASRAAGQGTEAFF
NA	TRBV27	11	TRBJ1-1	TGTGCCAGCAGTTCCCCAAGAGGAGCTTTCTTT	CASSSPRGAFF
NA	TRBV18	14	TRBJ2-1	TGTGCCAGCTCCAAGCCTGCAGGGGACAATGAGCAGTTCTTC	CASSKPAGDNEQFF
NA	TRBV4-3	14	TRBJ1-2	TGCGCCAGCAGCCAACTTCTTAACAGCTATGGCTACACCTTC	CASSQLLNSYGYTF
TRBD1	TRBV18	14	TRBJ2-5	TGTGCCAGCTCACCAGGACAGGGGATAGAGACCCAGTACTTC	CASSPGQGIETQYF
TRBD2	TRBV2	16	TRBJ2-2	TGTGCCAGCAGTGAAGTCGGGGGGGTGAACACCGGGGAGCTGTTTTTT	CASSEVGGVNTGELFF
NA	TRBV18	14	TRBJ1-4	TGTGCCAGCTCACAAAGGAGTTCTAATGAAAAACTGTTTTTT	CASSQRSSNEKLFF
TRBD1	TRBV30	15	TRBJ1-5	TGTGCCTGGAGTGAGTCGACAGGGACCTCTTCGCCCCAGCATTTT	CAWSESTGTSSPQHF
NA	TRBV5-6	13	TRBJ1-1	TGTGCCAGCAGCTTGGGACAACCCACTGAAGCTTTCTTT	CASSLGQPTEAFF
NA	TRBV29-1	13	TRBJ2-3	TGCAGCGTTGAAGTGGCGGGGACAGATACGCAGTATTTT	CSVEVAGTDTQYF
NA	TRBV10-3	13	TRBJ2-6	TGTGCCATCAGTGATACCCACTTTAACGTCCTGACTTTC	CAISDTHFNVLTF
TRBD1	TRBV27	15	TRBJ1-1	TGTGCCAGCAATCCTACAGGGGGGGTTAGCACTGAAGCTTTCTTT	CASNPTGGVSTEAFF
NA	TRBV27	13	TRBJ1-5	TGTGCCAGCAGCATACAAAGCAATCAGCCCCAGCATTTT	CASSIQSNQPQHF
NA	TRBV4-1	15	TRBJ2-3	TGCGCCAGCAGCCAAGTGGGACTCCGCACAGATACGCAGTATTTT	CASSQVGLRTDTQYF